This TCR beta chain was retrieved from a study of blood T cell repertoires in COVID-19. Across the whole study: Both acute and convalescent COVID-19 samples were obtained from the United States, Italy and Spain. The analysed material was cDNA or gDNA that came from T cells, B-cell-depleted T cells, or PBMCs.

In the source study's methods: Cell counts per sample came from amplifying reference gene primers. Using immunoSEQ multiplex PCR, the repertoire was profiled, and TCRdb retains in-frame clones only, with some absent. Clone size and the V and J calls come from that table; the DNA yielded D and trimming. The repertoire holds 250,000 to 300,000 clones, with about three quarters as singletons. The CDR3 sequence is 15 residues long. Per germline, CDR1 MNHNY and CDR2 SVGAGI (reference sequence). V lost 2 bases, J lost 5 bases, and 6 bases stayed unmatched. This receptor was obtained from a woman of 80 years or more with acute or convalescent COVID-19. The V gene is TRBV6-6, the J gene TRBJ1-2; 9 positions match TRBD1. Sequencing input: peripheral blood. CDR3: CASSYTGTGNYGYTF. The CDR3 DNA is TGTGCCAGCAGTTACACCGGGACAGGGAATTATGGCTACACCTTC.